This TCR beta chain was sequenced during a study of OX40 agonist ivuxolimab in advanced cancers. On the study more broadly: Partial responses were seen in three patients, one with hepatocellular carcinoma and two with cutaneous melanoma. Overall study results and limits: More expanded clones were found, on average, in CD8+ than in CD4+ T cells. Researchers did not establish what antigens the expanded peripheral T cells target.

Autoimmune disease history or systemic immunosuppression led to patient exclusion. Remarks on this clone: Its antigen is undetermined.

The V end lost 1 base, the J end lost 3 bases, and 10 bases lay between the germline ends. Germline V lookup: CDR1 SGHNT, CDR2 YENEEA. The CDR3 runs to 15 residues. TCRdb keeps only in-frame clones here, not all; method: immunoSEQ multiplex PCR. The table has roughly 95,000 clones, about nine tenths seen once. The rearrangement links TRBV11-3 to TRBJ2-1, with D perhaps matching TRBD2 (5 bases). Specimen: CD4+ or CD8+ T cells sorted from blood, collected in a trial of the OX40 agonist ivuxolimab. The TCR comes from an adult with an advanced solid tumor such as melanoma, head and neck, liver or kidney cancer. The CDR3 sequence is CASSLGETLYNEQFF. The CDR3 coding sequence is TGTGCCAGCAGCTTAGGGGAGACCCTCTACAATGAGCAGTTCTTC. Drawing the rest from reference TRBV11-3 and TRBJ2-1, the complete variable domain is EAGVVQSPRYKIIEKKQPVAFWCNPISGHNTLYWYLQNLGQGPELLIRYENEEAVDDSQLPKDRFSAERLKGVDSTLKIQPAELGDSAVYLCASSLGETLYNEQFFGPGTRLTVL.